This section outlines one T cell receptor (beta chain) sequence together with its context. These data are taken from a study of blood T cell repertoires in COVID-19. Across the whole study: Researchers got acute and convalescent COVID-19 samples from the United States, Italy and Spain. T cells, B-cell-depleted T cells, or PBMCs provided the cDNA or gDNA that served as material.

Germline CDR1 and CDR2: MNHEY and SMNVEV (reference sequence). This CDR3 has 16 amino acids. J lost 2 bases, V lost 3 bases, and 6 bases had no gene match. In the authors' methods: Reference gene primer amplification gave estimated nucleated cell counts. The table came from immunoSEQ multiplex PCR; TCRdb's copy has only in-frame clones and leaves some out. V, J and clone size are those of that table, while D and trimming were read from the DNA. The top ten hold approximately 12% of the sample, which has under 350,000 clones, approximately 85% seen once. The origin of this receptor is a human donor in a cohort sampled during active COVID-19. The chain joins TRBV27 to TRBJ2-2; 7 bases align to TRBD2. Sequenced input: peripheral blood. This chain's CDR3 is CASSFDGTTNTGELFF. CDR3 bases: TGTGCCAGCAGTTTCGACGGGACTACTAACACCGGGGAGCTGTTTTTT.